The 31 T cell receptor beta chains below all came from one sample that was sequenced in a study of CD8+CD57+ T cells in acquired aplastic anemia. Genomic DNA constituted the template upon which TCR beta VDJ and CDR3 profiling was performed. TCRdb called the reads again in MiXCR, with one record for every CDR3 protein. The sample yields 150,000 to 200,000 distinct CDR3 sequences, around 60% seen once. The specimen sequenced was sorted CD4+, CD8+, or CD8+CD57+ T cells (not recorded which) from PBMCs. The receptors were sampled from a human donor in good health.

The chain couples TRBV24-1 to TRBJ2-7, with TRBD1 identical over 9 bases. Losses at the gene ends were 2 bases for V and 3 bases for J; bases not matched to a gene: 4. Germline CDR1 KGHDR, CDR2 SFDVKD. This CDR3 is 15 amino acids long. The CDR3: CATSDSGDRDYEQYF. The CDR3, as DNA: TGTGCCACCAGTGATTCCGGGGACAGGGACTACGAGCAGTACTTC.

The rearrangement links TRBV4-1 to TRBJ2-5; D possibly corresponds to TRBD2 (6 bases). The CDR3 has 17 amino acids. CDR1 and CDR2 (germline): MGHRA, YSYEKL. With 0 bases removed from V and 5 bases from J, the gap between germline ends came to 19 bases. The CDR3 DNA follows: TGCGCCAGCAGCCAAGATCGGGGAGGCCACGGGGTGGAGACCCAGTACTTC. Protein product: CASSQDRGGHGVETQYF.

This rearrangement joins TRBV7-2 to TRBJ2-7; 8 bases fit TRBD1. The CDR3 consists of 18 residues. Looked up from germline, CDR1 is SGHTA and CDR2 is FQGNSA. The V gene end was trimmed by 0 bases and the J gene end by 2 bases; junction bases not matched to a gene: 12. The CDR3 loop reads CASSLARVGRGPTYEQYF. The CDR3 DNA follows: TGTGCCAGCAGCTTAGCCCGCGTCGGCAGGGGGCCAACCTACGAGCAGTACTTC.

CDR3 region: CASSSQGGGTEAFF. The CDR3 DNA reads as TGCGCCAGCAGCTCACAGGGAGGTGGCACTGAAGCTTTCTTT. The V gene is TRBV5-1, the J gene TRBJ1-1, with a tentative D call TRBD1 (6 bases). V was shortened by 3 bases and J by 4 bases, with 13 bases between the two germline ends. The CDR3 runs to 14 residues. The germline gives CDR1 SGHRS, CDR2 YFSETQ.

This chain joins TRBV20-1 and TRBJ2-3; 10 positions match TRBD2. This CDR3 comprises 16 residues. In germline, CDR1 is DFQATT, CDR2 SNEGSKA (reference sequence). With V trimmed by 0 bases and J by 2 bases, 5 bases remained unmatched. The CDR3 is CSARDWLAGATDTQYF. The CDR3 region has the DNA TGCAGTGCTAGAGATTGGCTAGCGGGGGCCACAGATACGCAGTATTTT.

This chain connects TRBV7-6 to TRBJ1-6, with 7 bases identical to TRBD1. CDR3 length equals 13 residues. Unmatched junction bases numbered 4, after V lost 3 bases and J lost 11 bases. CDR1 is SGHVS and CDR2 is FNYEAQ in the germline V gene. For the CDR3, the DNA is TGTGCCAGCAGCTTGACAGGGAATCCACCCCTCCACTTT. Its translation: CASSLTGNPPLHF.

The chain has TRBV7-9 and TRBJ1-4, with D perhaps matching TRBD1 (6 bases). The CDR3 loop spans 14 amino acids. Germline values: CDR1 SEHNR, CDR2 FQNEAQ (reference sequence). V was pared by 5 bases and J by 4 bases, with 11 bases between. The CDR3, as DNA: TGTGCCAGCAGCCGGACAGCAAGTAATGAAAAACTGTTTTTT. Its protein product is CASSRTASNEKLFF.

The chain employs TRBV2 and TRBJ2-7; 12 bases are a match to TRBD1. CDR3 length: 15 amino acids. The germline V gene encodes CDR1 SNHLY and CDR2 FYNNEI. J lost 4 bases, V lost 6 bases, and 7 bases had no gene match. CDR3 nucleotide sequence: TGTGCCAGCAGCTCCGGGACAGGGGGCAGGTACGAGCAGTACTTC. It is translated as CASSSGTGGRYEQYF.

In its sample, this clonotype was seen many times. J is TRBJ1-1 and V is TRBV29-1; D uncertain. The CDR3 consists of 13 residues. Trimming removed 4 bases at V and 1 base at J, with 10 bases between. The V gene's germline CDR1 is SQVTM and CDR2 ANQGSEA. The CDR3 sequence: CSVVARWNTEAFF. CDR3 DNA: TGCAGCGTTGTCGCCAGGTGGAACACTGAAGCTTTCTTT. The whole variable domain, remainder taken from reference TRBV29-1 and TRBJ1-1, is SAVISQKPSRDICQRGTSLTIQCQVDSQVTMMFWYRQQPGQSLTLIATANQGSEATYESGFVIDKFPISRPNLTFSTLTVSNMSPEDSSIYLCSVVARWNTEAFFGQGTRLTVV.

The sample holds many counts of this clonotype. This chain joins TRBV20-1 and TRBJ2-1; 7 nucleotides agree with TRBD1. J gave up 0 bases and V 4 bases, and 9 bases lay outside the gene matches. The CDR3 is 16 residues long. Germline-derived CDR1 and CDR2 are DFQATT and SNEGSKA (reference sequence). CDR3 nucleotide sequence: TGCAGTGCTAAAAGGGACAGATTAAGCTCCTACAATGAGCAGTTCTTC. It translates to CSAKRDRLSSYNEQFF.

At least ten counts were recorded for this clonotype. This rearrangement joins TRBV15 to TRBJ2-2; TRBD2 is a possible D gene (6 bases). The V gene's germline CDR1 is LNHNV and CDR2 YYDKDF (reference sequence). V was clipped by 1 base and J by 5 bases, with 8 bases between them. CDR3 length: 14 residues. The CDR3 here is CATSRAGETGELFF. The CDR3 DNA sequence: TGTGCCACCAGCAGAGCGGGAGAGACCGGGGAGCTGTTTTTT. The whole variable domain, filled in from reference TRBV15 and TRBJ2-2, reads DAMVIQNPRYQVTQFGKPVTLSCSQTLNHNVMYWYQQKSSQAPKLLFHYYDKDFNNEADTPDNFQSRRPNTSFCFLDIRSPGLGDTAMYLCATSRAGETGELFFGEGSRLTVL.

This sequence joins TRBV14 and TRBJ1-6, with TRBD1 matching 9 bases. This CDR3 is 13 amino acids long. Germline V CDR1 and CDR2: SGHDN, FVKESK. V lost 6 bases to trimming and J lost 6 bases; unmatched junction nucleotides: 0. The CDR3 sequence is CASRQGANSPLHF. Written as DNA, the CDR3 is TGTGCCAGCAGACAGGGGGCTAATTCACCCCTCCACTTT.

The gene calls are TRBV7-2 and TRBJ2-3; D might be TRBD2 (5 bases). The CDR3 totals 16 residues. CDR1 and CDR2 (germline): SGHTA, FQGNSA. V dropped 3 bases and J dropped 5 bases, with 18 bases sitting between them. CDR3 loop: CASSFSGNRTRDTQYF. The CDR3 DNA reads as TGTGCCAGCAGCTTCAGCGGAAACCGCACAAGAGATACGCAGTATTTT.

This rearrangement joins TRBV5-5 to TRBJ1-1; 7 bases map to TRBD1. The trim removed 6 bases at V and 4 bases at J, leaving 12 bases unmatched. Germline V gene data show CDR1 as SGHKS and CDR2 as YYEKEE (reference sequence). The CDR3 consists of 15 residues. The chain's CDR3 is CASTLFAGTATEAFF. The CDR3, as DNA: TGTGCCAGCACCCTCTTTGCCGGGACAGCCACTGAAGCTTTCTTT.

The V and J genes are TRBV2 and TRBJ2-7, with D possibly TRBD1 on 6 matching bases. The CDR3 length is 12 residues. Germline V gene data show CDR1 as SNHLY and CDR2 as FYNNEI. V gave up 7 bases and J gave up 6 bases, with 13 bases separating them. The CDR3 DNA reads TGTGCCAGCACCTTAACAGGGTCCGAGCAGTACTTC. Amino acid sequence: CASTLTGSEQYF.

V usage is TRBV13 and J usage is TRBJ1-2; D possibly corresponds to TRBD1 (5 bases). Trimming took 2 bases from V and 4 from J, leaving 26 bases between them. This CDR3 region has 19 residues. CDR1 is PRHDT, CDR2 FYEKMQ, per germline (reference sequence). CDR3 region: CASSLLRGEDGSSSYGYTF. The CDR3 DNA reads as TGTGCCAGCAGCTTACTAAGAGGGGAAGACGGGTCCTCAAGCTATGGCTACACCTTC.

This clonotype was observed at least ten times. The V and J genes are TRBV7-8 and TRBJ2-7; tentatively, D is TRBD2 (5 bases). V was trimmed by 5 bases and J by 0 bases, leaving 17 bases between them. The CDR3 is 16 amino acids. The germline V gene has CDR1 SGHVS and CDR2 FQNEAQ. CDR3 amino acids: CASSPESGLVSYEQYF. In DNA, the CDR3 is TGTGCCAGCAGCCCCGAGAGCGGCCTCGTCTCCTACGAGCAGTACTTC. Using reference TRBV7-8 and TRBJ2-7 for the parts outside the CDR3, the full variable domain is GAGVSQSPRYKVAKRGQDVALRCDPISGHVSLFWYQQALGQGPEFLTYFQNEAQLDKSGLPSDRFFAERPEGSVSTLKIQRTQQEDSAVYLCASSPESGLVSYEQYFGPGTRLTVT.

Concerning this clonotype: An end of the junction differs from the germline gene, which may be a read error. This rearrangement joins TRBV5-1 to TRBJ1-6; D gene ambiguous. The V gene's germline CDR1 is SGHRS and CDR2 YFSETQ. The CDR3 is 13 residues long. In DNA form, the CDR3 reads TGCGCCAGCAGCTCGGACTTCAAATCACCCCTCCGCTTT. This codes for CASSSDFKSPLRF.

This clonotype was recorded many times. The chain links TRBV20-1 to TRBJ2-1; 7 bases agree with TRBD2. Germline loops: CDR1 DFQATT, CDR2 SNEGSKA (reference sequence). V dropped 7 bases and J dropped 1; count of bases not matched to a gene: 4. The CDR3 loop spans 13 amino acids. Written as DNA, the CDR3 is TGCAGTGTGCGGGAGACATCCTACAATGAGCAGTTCTTC. Its translation: CSVRETSYNEQFF.

V and J are TRBV7-9 and TRBJ2-7, with 8 bases identical to TRBD1. The germline V gene encodes CDR1 SEHNR and CDR2 FQNEAQ (reference sequence). Trimming at V came to 5 bases and at J to 1 base, leaving 7 bases not matched to a gene. The CDR3 extends over 15 amino acids. This CDR3 is CASSPPQGASYEQYF. In DNA, the CDR3 is TGTGCCAGCAGCCCCCCCCAGGGGGCTTCCTACGAGCAGTACTTC.

This clonotype was counted at least ten times. This chain connects TRBV29-1 to TRBJ2-3; possibly TRBD1 for D (5 bases). CDR3 length: 14 amino acids. CDR1 and CDR2 (germline): SQVTM, ANQGSEA. V lost 4 bases and J 5 bases, leaving 16 bases between the germline ends. CDR3 region: CSVVRSRAEDTQYF. As DNA, the CDR3 is TGCAGCGTTGTTAGGTCCAGGGCGGAAGATACGCAGTATTTT.

The chain uses TRBV5-1 and TRBJ2-3; a possible D gene is TRBD2 (6 bases). The ends were cut back, 5 bases at V and 0 bases at J, with 7 bases in the middle. Germline V gene sequence: CDR1 SGHRS, CDR2 YFSETQ. The CDR3 is made up of 13 amino acids. CDR3 sequence: CASSSGSTDTQYF. As DNA, the CDR3 is TGCGCCAGCAGTAGCGGAAGCACAGATACGCAGTATTTT.

The V call is TRBV24-1, the J call TRBJ2-3; no clear D. The CDR3 runs 14 residues. Trimming took 4 bases from V and 6 from J, leaving 13 bases between them. Germline V lookup: CDR1 KGHDR, CDR2 SFDVKD. The CDR3 DNA reads TGTGCCACCAGTGAGGTCGGTGTTACCGATACGCAGTATTTT. Residues: CATSEVGVTDTQYF.

The chain uses TRBV25-1 and TRBJ1-6; 7 bases are a match to TRBD1. Germline CDR1 is MGHDK and CDR2 is SYGVNS. The CDR3 is made up of 15 amino acids. V lost 5 bases and J lost 5; bases outside the gene matches: 6. The CDR3 reads CASSQTGVHNSPLHF. The DNA for the CDR3 is TGTGCCAGCAGTCAAACAGGGGTCCATAATTCACCCCTCCACTTT.

J is TRBJ1-2 and V is TRBV24-1; D may be TRBD1 (6 bases). The CDR3 is made up of 12 amino acids. Germline values: CDR1 KGHDR, CDR2 SFDVKD. V was cut by 7 bases and J by 8 bases, with 13 bases left in between. CDR3 region: CATSPTGFGYTF. DNA for the CDR3: TGTGCCACCAGCCCGACAGGCTTCGGCTACACCTTC.

There are many counts of this clonotype. The rearrangement joins TRBV2 to TRBJ2-1; 9 bases match TRBD1. The junction had 4 bases not matched to a gene; V was cut back by 3 bases and J by 4 bases. The CDR3 extends over 15 amino acids. The germline gives CDR1 SNHLY, CDR2 FYNNEI. The DNA for the CDR3 is TGTGCCAGCAGTGAGGGACAGGGCAAATACAATGAGCAGTTCTTC. Residues: CASSEGQGKYNEQFF.

This chain connects TRBV7-9 to TRBJ2-5; no firm D call. In germline, CDR1 is SEHNR, CDR2 FQNEAQ (reference sequence). Trimming took off 5 bases at V and 7 bases at J, with 8 bases between the two ends. The CDR3 consists of 11 residues. CDR3 loop: CASSPGRTQYF. CDR3 DNA: TGTGCCAGCAGCCCCGGTCGGACCCAGTACTTC.

The genes are TRBV20-1 and TRBJ2-5; TRBD1 agrees at 7 bases. Trimming took 0 bases from V and 4 from J; bases not matched to a gene: 8. The CDR3 extends over 15 amino acids. CDR1 is DFQATT, CDR2 SNEGSKA, per germline (reference sequence). CDR3 residues: CSARETLTGVETQYF. The DNA of the CDR3 is TGCAGTGCTAGAGAAACACTAACAGGGGTAGAGACCCAGTACTTC.

CDR3 in amino acids: CATSDKQVEETQHF. The CDR3 DNA reads TGTGCCACCAGTGATAAACAGGTTGAAGAGACCCAGCATTTT. The chain couples TRBV24-1 to TRBJ1-5; perhaps TRBD1 as D (5 bases). The CDR3 loop spans 14 amino acids. Per the germline V gene, CDR1 is KGHDR and CDR2 is SFDVKD. The V gene lost 3 bases and the J gene lost 11 bases, with 16 bases spanning the gap.

The DNA for the CDR3 is TGTGCCAGCAGTTCTTCTAACTATGGCTACACCTTC. It yields the protein CASSSSNYGYTF. V usage is TRBV27 and J usage is TRBJ1-2; unclear D gene. The CDR3 is 12 amino acids. Trimming took off 4 bases at V and 0 bases at J, with 3 bases between the two ends. The germline gives CDR1 MNHEY, CDR2 SMNVEV (reference sequence).

J is TRBJ2-1 and V is TRBV9; no reliable D call. This CDR3 contains 15 residues. Trimming cost V 4 bases and J 6 bases, with 17 bases left between them. The germline CDR1 and CDR2 sequences are SGDLS and YYNGEE. In nucleotides, the CDR3 is TGTGCCAGCAGCCCCGAGGTGTTGACGCTCAATGAGCAGTTCTTC. Residues: CASSPEVLTLNEQFF.